This record concerns one T cell receptor (beta chain) sequence. Its matching antigen is unknown. The germline gives CDR1 ENHRY, CDR2 SYGVKD. Trimming removed 10 bases at V and 1 base at J, with 12 bases between. This CDR3 has 13 amino acids. Drawing of blood for sampling happened at baseline, at cycle 4 day 1, and at cycle 7 day 1. This specimen belongs to a study of OX40 agonist ivuxolimab in advanced cancers. Study context: Patients received intravenous ivuxolimab every 2 weeks at 0.01 to 10 mg/kg. Of the participants, 35% to 50% had some prior anti-PD-1, anti-PD-L1 or anti-CTLA-4 therapy, which was allowed.

Study outcomes and limitations: Near-lowest levels of clonal expansion characterized partial responders at 0.1-3.0 mg/kg.

The assay was immunoSEQ multiplex PCR, and TCRdb's table has in-frame clones only and misses some. The sample records tens of thousands of clones, 75% to 90% being singletons. This clonotype originated in an adult with an advanced solid tumor such as melanoma, head and neck, liver or kidney cancer. V is TRBV10-3 and J is TRBJ2-3; TRBD1 or TRBD2 may be the D gene (5 bases each). The input for sequencing was CD4+ or CD8+ T cells sorted from blood, taken in a trial of the OX40 agonist ivuxolimab. CDR3 nucleotide sequence: TGTGCCACCCTAGGGGACGGCACAGATACGCAGTATTTT. Its translation: CATLGDGTDTQYF.